Listed here are 26 T cell receptor beta chains from one sample, sequenced in a study of blood T cell repertoires in COVID-19. TCRdb's copy holds only in-frame clones and misses some; the assay was immunoSEQ multiplex PCR. The table records 300,000 to 350,000 clones, 70% to 90% of them present only once. The source material was PBMCs or T cells enriched from blood (not recorded which). The source of these receptors is a man aged 25-40 years who had recovered from COVID-19.

This clone occurred a few times. The chain couples TRBV2 to TRBJ2-7; the match to TRBD1 covers 7 bases. The CDR3 runs 16 residues. Germline values: CDR1 SNHLY, CDR2 FYNNEI. The V and J ends lost 4 bases and 2 bases, in that order; junction bases with no gene match: 11. Written as DNA, the CDR3 is TGTGCCAGCAGTGGGGGGACAGACCTCGTGACCTACGAGCAGTACTTC. Its translation is CASSGGTDLVTYEQYF.

V usage is TRBV19 and J usage is TRBJ1-6; 9 bases match TRBD1. This CDR3 has 15 residues. CDR1 and CDR2 (germline): LNHDA, SQIVND (reference sequence). V lost 7 bases to trimming and J lost 7 bases; unmatched junction nucleotides: 8. The CDR3 DNA sequence: TGTGCCAGTAATCCGGGACAGGGAGTGAATTCACCCCTCCACTTT. This translates into CASNPGQGVNSPLHF.

This chain connects TRBV29-1 to TRBJ1-1; 7 positions agree with TRBD1. Germline CDR1 reads SQVTM; CDR2 reads ANQGSEA. Trimming removed 7 bases from V and 1 base from J; junction bases left unmatched: 6. The CDR3 consists of 13 residues. The CDR3 protein is CSGNRGENTEAFF. CDR3 nucleotide sequence: TGCAGCGGTAACAGGGGTGAGAACACTGAAGCTTTCTTT.

A few counts support this clone. The V and J genes are TRBV4-2 and TRBJ1-1; a weak D match, TRBD1 (5 bases). The CDR3 consists of 14 residues. Trimming took off 8 bases at V and 1 base at J, with 14 bases between the two ends. The germline CDR1 and CDR2 sequences are LGHNA and YNFKEQ. The CDR3, as DNA: TGTGCCAGCTTAGTAGGGGCAGGGAACACTGAAGCTTTCTTT. Its translation is CASLVGAGNTEAFF.

The chain is built from TRBV19 and TRBJ1-5; 7 bases are shared with TRBD1. Germline V gene sequence: CDR1 LNHDA, CDR2 SQIVND (reference sequence). This CDR3 has 15 amino acids. Losses at the gene ends were 6 bases for V and 7 bases for J; bases not matched to a gene: 12. The CDR3 loop reads CASRVVRQGDQPQHF. CDR3 coding DNA: TGTGCCAGTAGGGTAGTTAGACAGGGTGACCAGCCCCAGCATTTT.

The V gene is TRBV2, the J gene TRBJ1-5; TRBD1 agrees at 9 bases. Per germline, CDR1 SNHLY and CDR2 FYNNEI. V shed 7 bases, J shed 7 bases, and the junction held 8 bases outside the gene matches. This CDR3 has 14 residues. DNA of the CDR3: TGTGCCAGCACCGAACAGGGGGCTTACCAGCCCCAGCATTTT. It specifies CASTEQGAYQPQHF.

Comments on this clone: The DNA is omitted, as the CDR3 cannot be located on it reliably, and the CDR3 follows TCRdb's listing. The chain combines TRBV11-2 with TRBJ2-2; no DNA check was done on the table's D call, TRBD2. 13 amino acids form the CDR3, both terminal residues included. In germline, CDR1 is SGHAT, CDR2 FQNNGV. The CDR3 here is CASSARRAGELFF.

The rearrangement links TRBV5-5 to TRBJ1-5, with D unresolved. CDR1 and CDR2 (germline): SGHKS, YYEKEE (reference sequence). V gave up 0 bases and J gave up 0 bases, with 7 bases separating them. The CDR3 has 15 residues. CDR3 nucleotides: TGTGCCAGCAGCTTGGAAGCGTATAGCAATCAGCCCCAGCATTTT. Protein: CASSLEAYSNQPQHF.

The genes are TRBV11-1 and TRBJ2-7; D possibly corresponds to TRBD1 (5 bases). The CDR3 spans 14 residues. V was shortened by 2 bases and J by 1 base, with 9 bases between the two germline ends. Germline CDR1 and CDR2: SGHAT and FQDESV (reference sequence). CDR3: CASSLIQGSYEQYF. The CDR3, as DNA: TGTGCCAGCAGCTTAATCCAGGGATCCTACGAGCAGTACTTC.

The chain is built from TRBV7-3 and TRBJ2-1; possible D gene TRBD1, 5 bases. CDR3 length: 17 amino acids. The V end lost 1 base, the J end lost 4 bases, and 17 bases lay between the germline ends. Germline CDR1 SGHTA, CDR2 FQGTGA. The CDR3 spells CASSLNLVSSGYNEQFF. The CDR3 DNA reads as TGTGCCAGCAGCTTAAATTTGGTCAGCTCAGGGTACAATGAGCAGTTCTTC.

V is TRBV4-2 and J is TRBJ1-5, with a tentative D call TRBD1 (5 bases). V was shortened by 0 bases and J by 9 bases, with 21 bases between the two germline ends. CDR1 is LGHNA and CDR2 is YNFKEQ in the germline V gene. The CDR3 runs 17 residues. DNA for the CDR3: TGTGCCAGCAGCCAAGATCGGGGGGGTGGATTTTTTCCGCCCCAGCATTTT. It specifies CASSQDRGGGFFPPQHF.

The chain recombines TRBV7-2 with TRBJ1-4; no firm D call. Germline loops: CDR1 SGHTA, CDR2 FQGNSA. The germline V and J ends were trimmed by 5 bases and 8 bases, with 15 bases remaining between them. The CDR3 runs to 14 residues. CDR3 coding DNA: TGTGCCAGCAGCGTCCGGACTCAAAGGGAAAAACTGTTTTTT. It specifies CASSVRTQREKLFF.

The chain has TRBV4-3 and TRBJ1-2, with 9 bases that match TRBD1. The CDR3 is made up of 15 amino acids. From germline, CDR1 is LGHNA and CDR2 YSLEER. Trimming at V came to 0 bases and at J to 5 bases, leaving 4 bases not matched to a gene. CDR3 nucleotides: TGCGCCAGCAGCCAAGATATGACAGGGGGATATGGCTACACCTTC. The encoded protein is CASSQDMTGGYGYTF.

In this sample, this clone turned up once. The J gene is TRBJ2-7, the V gene TRBV6-1; D call uncertain. The CDR3 has 15 residues. V was shortened by 3 bases and J by 3 bases, with 15 bases between the two germline ends. Per germline, CDR1 MNHNS and CDR2 SASEGT. CDR3 nucleotide sequence: TGTGCCAGCAGTGATTCCCCCAGGCCAGACTACGAGCAGTACTTC. It encodes CASSDSPRPDYEQYF.

Only a few counts were recorded for this clone. V and J are TRBV9 and TRBJ1-4; 10 bases fit TRBD1. Germline values: CDR1 SGDLS, CDR2 YYNGEE. The CDR3 has 16 amino acids. Trimming cost V 2 bases and J 6 bases; bases outside gene matches: 7. The CDR3 spells CASSVSVGTGDEKLFF. CDR3 DNA sequence: TGTGCCAGCAGCGTCTCCGTCGGGACAGGGGATGAAAAACTGTTTTTT.

The chain joins TRBV6-5 to TRBJ1-5; 9 nucleotides match TRBD1. V gave up 4 bases and J gave up 5 bases; unmatched junction bases: 3. The CDR3 has 14 residues. In germline, CDR1 is MNHEY, CDR2 SVGAGI. The CDR3 reads CASSSGQGYQPQHF. As DNA, the CDR3 is TGTGCCAGCAGTTCCGGACAGGGGTATCAGCCCCAGCATTTT.

This CDR3 reads CASRLDIYGYTF. DNA for the CDR3: TGTGCCAGCCGCCTCGACATCTATGGCTACACCTTC. The chain combines TRBV6-1 with TRBJ1-2; no firm D call. V lost 8 bases and J 4 bases, leaving 11 bases between the germline ends. CDR1 is MNHNS, CDR2 SASEGT, per germline. The length of the CDR3 is 12 residues.

Only one count was recorded for this clone. The V call is TRBV9, the J call TRBJ1-6; D is uncertain. Trimming pared 1 base from V and 7 bases from J, leaving 9 bases between. This CDR3 is built from 14 residues. Germline CDR1 SGDLS, CDR2 YYNGEE. CDR3 loop: CASSVRGNNSPLHF. The CDR3 DNA is TGTGCCAGCAGCGTAAGAGGGAACAATTCACCCCTCCACTTT.

The CDR3 is CASSAGSNQPQHF. CDR3 nucleotide sequence: TGTGCCAGCAGCGCGGGAAGCAATCAGCCCCAGCATTTT. The rearrangement uses TRBV7-2 and TRBJ1-5; D is ambiguous. The CDR3 length is 13 residues. In germline, CDR1 is SGHTA, CDR2 FQGNSA. Trimming removed 5 bases from V and 1 base from J, with 6 bases in between.

The genes are TRBV6-2 or TRBV6-3 and TRBJ2-2; no firm D call. The CDR3 runs to 11 residues. V was trimmed by 0 bases and J by 13 bases, leaving 6 bases between them. The germline V gene has CDR1 MNHEY and CDR2 SVGEGT. The CDR3 coding sequence is TGTGCCAGCAGTTACTCCCTTCGGCTGTTTTTT. Amino acids: CASSYSLRLFF.

The rearrangement links TRBV24-1 to TRBJ1-2; tentative D call: TRBD1 (5 bases). Per germline, CDR1 KGHDR and CDR2 SFDVKD. The CDR3 is made up of 13 amino acids. Trimming stripped 5 bases from V and 6 bases from J, with 12 bases between. The CDR3 here is CATSAPGSDGYTF. The CDR3 nucleotides are TGTGCCACCAGTGCCCCAGGGTCGGATGGCTACACCTTC.

The chain uses TRBV7-3 and TRBJ1-2; D unresolved. CDR1 SGHTA and CDR2 FQGTGA come from the germline V gene. This CDR3 is built from 19 residues. Trimming removed 5 bases at V and 4 bases at J, with 29 bases between. CDR3 amino acids: CASSAAGYSPTSLPYGYTF. DNA of the CDR3: TGTGCCAGCAGCGCCGCGGGGTACAGCCCAACGAGTCTTCCCTATGGCTACACCTTC. Complete variable domain (other parts from reference TRBV7-3 and TRBJ1-2): GAGVSQTPSNKVTEKGKYVELRCDPISGHTALYWYRQSLGQGPEFLIYFQGTGAADDSGLPNDRFFAVRPEGSVSTLKIQRTERGDSAVYLCASSAAGYSPTSLPYGYTFGSGTRLTVV.

This sequence joins TRBV7-9 and TRBJ2-3; D might be TRBD2 (6 bases). The CDR3 consists of 13 residues. Germline values: CDR1 SEHNR, CDR2 FQNEAQ (reference sequence). V lost 4 bases and J lost 6, with 11 bases in between. CDR3 DNA sequence: TGTGCCAGCAGCTCCCCCCGGGGGGATACGCAGTATTTT. Translating it yields CASSSPRGDTQYF.

This chain joins TRBV5-1 and TRBJ1-1; TRBD1 might be the D (5 bases). Germline V gene lookup returns CDR1 SGHRS and CDR2 YFSETQ. The CDR3 consists of 15 residues. V dropped 1 base and J dropped 1 base, with 11 bases sitting between them. The chain's CDR3 is CASSLLGRANTEAFF. In DNA, the CDR3 is TGCGCCAGCAGCTTGTTAGGCAGGGCGAACACTGAAGCTTTCTTT.

Comment on this clone: At one of its ends the junction is not consistent with the germline gene, which may arise from a read error. The V call is TRBV20-1, the J call TRBJ1-2; 10 nucleotides match TRBD1. Germline assignment: CDR1 DFQATT and CDR2 SNEGSKA (reference sequence). This CDR3 region has 11 residues. Here the CDR3 reads CSASRDRGFLF. The CDR3, as DNA: TGCAGTGCTAGTCGGGACAGGGGATTCCTCTTC.

Here the CDR3 reads CAISEVEGGFSPLHF. The CDR3 DNA follows: TGTGCCATCAGTGAGGTAGAGGGGGGGTTCTCACCCCTCCACTTT. The V gene is TRBV10-3, the J gene TRBJ1-6, with a possible D match to TRBD1 (6 bases). V shed 2 bases and J shed 10 bases, with 15 bases lying between them. The germline V gene has CDR1 ENHRY and CDR2 SYGVKD. The CDR3 extends over 15 amino acids.